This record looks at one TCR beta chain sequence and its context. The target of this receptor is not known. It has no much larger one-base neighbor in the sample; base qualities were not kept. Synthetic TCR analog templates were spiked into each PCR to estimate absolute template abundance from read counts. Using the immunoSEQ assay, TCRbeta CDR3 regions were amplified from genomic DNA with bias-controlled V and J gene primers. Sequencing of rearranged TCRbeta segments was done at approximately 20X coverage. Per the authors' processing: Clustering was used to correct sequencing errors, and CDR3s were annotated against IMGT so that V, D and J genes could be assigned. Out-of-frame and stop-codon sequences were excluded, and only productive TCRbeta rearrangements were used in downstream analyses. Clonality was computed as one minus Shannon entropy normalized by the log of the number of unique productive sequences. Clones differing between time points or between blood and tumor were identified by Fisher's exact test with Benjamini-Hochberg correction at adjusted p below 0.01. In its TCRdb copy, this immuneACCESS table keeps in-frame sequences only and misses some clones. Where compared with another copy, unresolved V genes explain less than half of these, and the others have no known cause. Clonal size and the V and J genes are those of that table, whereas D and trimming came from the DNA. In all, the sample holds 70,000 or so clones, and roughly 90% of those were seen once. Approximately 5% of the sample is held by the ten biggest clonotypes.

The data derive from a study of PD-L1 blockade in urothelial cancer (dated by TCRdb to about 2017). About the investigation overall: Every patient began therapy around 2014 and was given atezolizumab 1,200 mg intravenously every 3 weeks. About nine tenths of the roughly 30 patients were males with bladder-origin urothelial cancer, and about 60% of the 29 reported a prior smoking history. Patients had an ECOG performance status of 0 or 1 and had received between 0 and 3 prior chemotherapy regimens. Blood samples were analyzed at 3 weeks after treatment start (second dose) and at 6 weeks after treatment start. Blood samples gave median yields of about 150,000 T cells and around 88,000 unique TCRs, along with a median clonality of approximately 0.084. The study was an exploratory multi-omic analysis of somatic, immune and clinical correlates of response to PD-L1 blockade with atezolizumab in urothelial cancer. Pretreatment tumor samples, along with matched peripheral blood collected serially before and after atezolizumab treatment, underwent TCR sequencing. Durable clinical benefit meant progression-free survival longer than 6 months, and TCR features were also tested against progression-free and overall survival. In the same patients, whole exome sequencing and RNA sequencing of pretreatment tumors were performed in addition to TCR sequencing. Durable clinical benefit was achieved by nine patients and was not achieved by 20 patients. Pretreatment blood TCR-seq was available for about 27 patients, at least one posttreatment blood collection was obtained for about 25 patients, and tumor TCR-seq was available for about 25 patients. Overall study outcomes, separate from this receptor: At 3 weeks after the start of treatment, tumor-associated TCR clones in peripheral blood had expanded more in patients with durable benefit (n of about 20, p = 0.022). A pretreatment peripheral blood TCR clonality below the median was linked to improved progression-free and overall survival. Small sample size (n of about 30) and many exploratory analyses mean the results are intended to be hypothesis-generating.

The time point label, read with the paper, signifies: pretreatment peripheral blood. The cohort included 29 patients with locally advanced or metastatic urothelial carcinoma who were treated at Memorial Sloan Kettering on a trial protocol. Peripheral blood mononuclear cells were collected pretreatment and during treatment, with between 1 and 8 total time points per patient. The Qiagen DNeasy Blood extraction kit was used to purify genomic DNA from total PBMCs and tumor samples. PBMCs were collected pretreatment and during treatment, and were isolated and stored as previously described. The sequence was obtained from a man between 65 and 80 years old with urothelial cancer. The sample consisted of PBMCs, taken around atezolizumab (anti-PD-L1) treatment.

The sequence in DNA is TGTGCCAGCAGGCGCGCAGGGGCGAACACCGGGGAGCTGTTTTTT. The translation is CASRRAGANTGELFF. The sequence joins TRBV5-4 to TRBJ2-2; a tentative D match to TRBD1 spans 6 bases. V was cut back by 5 bases and J by 0 bases, leaving a gap of 11 bases between them. Counted from cysteine to phenylalanine, this CDR3 has 15 amino acids. Solely the CDR3 DNA is kept, with 45 bases framed from the first base. From a lookup of the germline V gene (reference sequence), CDR1 and CDR2 are SGHNT and YYREEE.